The clone carrying this T cell receptor (beta chain) was observed a few times. The antigen is unknown. Germline V lookup: CDR1 SGHDT, CDR2 YYEEEE. The CDR3 covers 16 residues. Germline trimming cut 2 bases from V and 7 bases from J; bases unmatched to any gene: 12. This sample was included in a study of T cell clones after liver transplantation. Whole-study context: Three of the eight recipients were HCV-positive; the rest had non-autoimmune, non-viral transplant indications. Tolerance: complete withdrawal held at least one year, liver enzymes staying within twice normal.

Study outcomes and limitations: Graft donor-reactive T cells possibly entered the graft instead of undergoing deletion.

Libraries were prepared by immunoSEQ multiplex PCR; TCRdb keeps only in-frame clonotypes and omits some of them. The table includes fewer than 25,000 clones, about 87% detected once. Thawed unstimulated PBMCs were FACS-sorted by CD3, CD4 and CD8 into two populations. This chain connects TRBV5-6 to TRBJ2-5, with 9 nucleotides matching TRBD2. The sequence came from a human donor who received a liver transplant. The source material was CD8+ T cells from blood, sampled before liver transplant. CDR3 DNA sequence: TGTGCCAGCAGCTTAACCGTAGCGGGAGTCTGGGGGACCCAGTACTTC. Translation gives CASSLTVAGVWGTQYF.